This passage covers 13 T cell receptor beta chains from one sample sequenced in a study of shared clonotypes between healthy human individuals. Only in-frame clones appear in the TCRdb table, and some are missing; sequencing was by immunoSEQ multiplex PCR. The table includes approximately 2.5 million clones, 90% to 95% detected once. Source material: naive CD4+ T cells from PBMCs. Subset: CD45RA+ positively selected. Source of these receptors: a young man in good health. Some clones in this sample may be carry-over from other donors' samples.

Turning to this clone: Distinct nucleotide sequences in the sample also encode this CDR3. This CDR3 reads CSVGQGETQYF. CDR3 bases: TGCAGCGTTGGACAGGGGGAGACCCAGTACTTC. The chain recombines TRBV29-1 with TRBJ2-5, with 8 bases aligning to TRBD1. CDR1 and CDR2 (germline): SQVTM, ANQGSEA. This CDR3 has 11 amino acids. V lost 4 bases to trimming and J lost 5 bases; unmatched junction nucleotides: 0.

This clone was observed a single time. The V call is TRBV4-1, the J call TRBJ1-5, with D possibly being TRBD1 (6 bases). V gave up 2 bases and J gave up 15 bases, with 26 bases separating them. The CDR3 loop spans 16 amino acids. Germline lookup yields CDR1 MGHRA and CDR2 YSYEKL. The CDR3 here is CASSQTAGTLQSMRHF. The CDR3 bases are TGCGCCAGCAGCCAAACCGCCGGGACACTACAATCAATGCGGCATTTT.

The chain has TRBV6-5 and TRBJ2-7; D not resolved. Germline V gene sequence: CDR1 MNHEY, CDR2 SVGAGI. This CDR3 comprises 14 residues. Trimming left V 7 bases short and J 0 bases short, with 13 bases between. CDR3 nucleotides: TGTGCCAGCAAGAATTATCCGAGCTCCTACGAGCAGTACTTC. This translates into CASKNYPSSYEQYF.

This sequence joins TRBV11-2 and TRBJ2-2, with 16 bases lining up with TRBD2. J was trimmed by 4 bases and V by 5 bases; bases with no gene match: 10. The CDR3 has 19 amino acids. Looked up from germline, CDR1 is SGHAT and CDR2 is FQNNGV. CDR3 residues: CASSHPGLAGGRATGELFF. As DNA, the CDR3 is TGTGCCAGCAGCCACCCGGGACTAGCGGGAGGGCGGGCCACCGGGGAGCTGTTTTTT.

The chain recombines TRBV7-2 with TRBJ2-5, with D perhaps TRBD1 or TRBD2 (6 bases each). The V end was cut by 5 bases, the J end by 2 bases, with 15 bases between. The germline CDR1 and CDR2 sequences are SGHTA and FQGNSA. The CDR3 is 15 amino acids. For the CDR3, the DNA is TGTGCCAGCAGCAGGGGGGCCCCACCTCAAGAGACCCAGTACTTC. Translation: CASSRGAPPQETQYF.

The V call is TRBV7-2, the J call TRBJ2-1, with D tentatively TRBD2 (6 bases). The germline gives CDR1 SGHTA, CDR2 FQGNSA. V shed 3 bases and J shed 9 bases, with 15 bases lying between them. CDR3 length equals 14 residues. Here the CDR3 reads CASSFIHIGSEQFF. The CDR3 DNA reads TGTGCCAGCAGCTTTATTCATATCGGGAGTGAGCAGTTCTTC.

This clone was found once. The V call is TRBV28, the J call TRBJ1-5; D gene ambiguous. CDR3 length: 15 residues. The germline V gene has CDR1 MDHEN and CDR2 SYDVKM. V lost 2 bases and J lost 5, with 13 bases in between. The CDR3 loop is CASSLGNRFDQPQHF. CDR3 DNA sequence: TGTGCCAGCAGTTTAGGTAACCGGTTTGATCAGCCCCAGCATTTT.

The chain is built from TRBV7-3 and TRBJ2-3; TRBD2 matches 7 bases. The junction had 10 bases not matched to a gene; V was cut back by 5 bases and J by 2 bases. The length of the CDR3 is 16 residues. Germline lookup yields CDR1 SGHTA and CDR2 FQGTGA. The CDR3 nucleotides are TGTGCCAGCAGCCTAGGGGCTAGCGGACACACAGATACGCAGTATTTT. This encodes CASSLGASGHTDTQYF.

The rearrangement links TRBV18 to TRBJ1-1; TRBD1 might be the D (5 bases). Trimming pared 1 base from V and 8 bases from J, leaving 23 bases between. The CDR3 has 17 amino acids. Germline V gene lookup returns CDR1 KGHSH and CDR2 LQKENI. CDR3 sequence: CASSPRSPSGFLLEAFF. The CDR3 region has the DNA TGTGCCAGCTCACCACGATCCCCATCAGGGTTTCTATTAGAAGCTTTCTTT.

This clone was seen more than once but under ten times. The CDR3 nucleotides are TGCAGCGTCCTAACCCAGGCTGGGCTCACTGAAGCTTTCTTT. This encodes CSVLTQAGLTEAFF. The chain links TRBV29-1 to TRBJ1-1; no clear D. The CDR3 spans 14 residues. Germline values: CDR1 SQVTM, CDR2 ANQGSEA. Trimming took off 6 bases at V and 4 bases at J, with 18 bases between the two ends.

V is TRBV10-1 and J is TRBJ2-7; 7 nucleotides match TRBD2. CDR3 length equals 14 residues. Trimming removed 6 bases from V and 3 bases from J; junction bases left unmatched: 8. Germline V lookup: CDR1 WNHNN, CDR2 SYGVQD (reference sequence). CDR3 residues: CASSQTSRFYEQYF. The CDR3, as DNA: TGCGCCAGCAGCCAGACTAGCCGATTCTACGAGCAGTACTTC.

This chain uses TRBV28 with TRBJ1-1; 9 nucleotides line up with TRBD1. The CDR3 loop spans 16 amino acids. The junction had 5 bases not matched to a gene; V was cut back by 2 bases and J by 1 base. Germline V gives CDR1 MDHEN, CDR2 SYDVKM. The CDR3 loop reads CASSLMDRGPNTEAFF. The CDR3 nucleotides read TGTGCCAGCAGTTTAATGGACAGGGGCCCGAACACTGAAGCTTTCTTT.

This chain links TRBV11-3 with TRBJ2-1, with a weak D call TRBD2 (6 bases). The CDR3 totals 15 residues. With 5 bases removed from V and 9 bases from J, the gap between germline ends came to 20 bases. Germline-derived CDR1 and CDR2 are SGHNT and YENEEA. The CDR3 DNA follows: TGTGCCAGCAGCCCCGGGGAGGTCCCGTCCTCTGAGCAGTTCTTC. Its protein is CASSPGEVPSSEQFF.